This T cell receptor beta chain was captured in a study of cytomegalovirus exposure and HLA in healthy donors. Study context: Most donors, 81% of some 400 genotyped, fell in the Caucasian-associated ancestry cluster.

PCR was performed using 60 Vbeta and 13 Jbeta primers. The method was immunoSEQ multiplex PCR; TCRdb's version includes in-frame clones alone and lacks a portion of them. In the table there are about 190,000 clones, more than 70% of which are singletons. Specimen: PBMCs. The sequence was collected from a woman between 35 and 50 years old in good health and CMV-seronegative.

The CDR3 DNA follows: TGTGCCAGCAACTTACGGGGGGAGCCCTCGGGGTTCTTC. This translates into CASNLRGEPSGFF. The V call is TRBV5-6, the J call TRBJ2-1, with 7 bases aligning to TRBD2. Unmatched junction bases numbered 15, after V lost 6 bases and J lost 15 bases. This CDR3 comprises 13 residues. CDR1 is SGHDT, CDR2 YYEEEE, per germline.